A selection of T cell receptor beta chains follows, all from one sample in a study of blood T cell repertoires in COVID-19. Assay: immunoSEQ multiplex PCR; the TCRdb copy retains only in-frame clones and omits some. The sample lists roughly 180,000 clones, around 90% occurring once. Sequences were obtained from PBMCs or T cells enriched from blood (not recorded which). These receptors were obtained from a woman between 25 and 40 years old who had recovered from COVID-19. Each CDR3 is given with its conserved first and last residue. D genes are given only for firm matches. Clone sizes are given selectively: once, few, many, or a class where the clone is expanded.

abundance	j_gene	v_gene	d_gene	CDR3nt	CDR3aa
.	TRBJ1-5	TRBV6-5	.	TGTGCCAGCAGTACGACAGGTGGCAATCAGCCCCAGCATTTT	CASSTTGGNQPQHF
.	TRBJ1-3	TRBV9	.	TGTGCCAGCAGCGTAGAACAGGCCTCTGGAAACACCATATATTTT	CASSVEQASGNTIYF
.	TRBJ1-2	TRBV19	.	TGTGCCAGTCGCCCCGGGGGTAACTATGGCTACACCTTC	CASRPGGNYGYTF
.	TRBJ1-1	TRBV30	.	TGTGCCTGGAGTCACAAGGAGGCTTTCTTT	CAWSHKEAFF
.	TRBJ1-5	TRBV19	.	TGTGCCAGTAGTATACGTGGGGGCGGGAGCAATCAGCCCCAGCATTTT	CASSIRGGGSNQPQHF
.	TRBJ1-1	TRBV7-2	.	TGTGCCAGCAGCTTAGGAGGCTTCGTCGCGAACACTGAAGCTTTCTTT	CASSLGGFVANTEAFF
.	TRBJ2-7	TRBV15	.	TGTGCCACCAGCAGAACTGGGGCTTACGAGCAGTACTTC	CATSRTGAYEQYF
.	TRBJ2-6	TRBV18	TRBD2	TGTGCCAGCTCACCCTCACTAGCGGTTGGGGCCAACGTCCTGACTTTC	CASSPSLAVGANVLTF
.	TRBJ1-2	TRBV10-3	.	TGTGCCATCAGTGAGGGCACAGCCGTCTATGGCTACACCTTC	CAISEGTAVYGYTF
few	TRBJ1-2	TRBV7-2	.	TGTGCCAGCAGCCCCGGGGGGTATGGCTACACCTTC	CASSPGGYGYTF
.	TRBJ1-4	TRBV30	.	TGTGCCTGGAGTGTCCGGAGAAATGAAAAACTGTTTTTT	CAWSVRRNEKLFF
.	TRBJ1-2	TRBV7-8	TRBD1	TGTGCCAGCAGCTCGTCACCCCGCGAGGGACAGATCTATGGCTACACCTTC	CASSSSPREGQIYGYTF
.	TRBJ2-3	TRBV7-3	TRBD1	TGTGCCAGCAGCGAACAGGGGTTTGAAGATACGCAGTATTTT	CASSEQGFEDTQYF
once	TRBJ1-4	TRBV19	TRBD1	TGTGCCAGTAGTTCATTTGGACAGGGAGGTGAAAAACTGTTTTTT	CASSSFGQGGEKLFF
.	TRBJ1-2	TRBV14	.	TGTGCCAGCAGCCAAGAAGGCGGGGCGCGGGGCTACACCTTC	CASSQEGGARGYTF
few	TRBJ1-5	TRBV6-2/TRBV6-3	.	TGTGCCAGCAGTTACTACACCAACACCAATCAGCCCCAGCATTTT	CASSYYTNTNQPQHF
once	TRBJ1-1	TRBV7-9	TRBD1	TGTGCCAGCAGCTTAGTAACAGGGGGGACTGAAGCTTTCTTT	CASSLVTGGTEAFF
.	TRBJ2-7	TRBV5-4	.	TGTGCCAGCAGCCTTGCCCGGACAGACCCTTACGAGCAGTACTTC	CASSLARTDPYEQYF
.	TRBJ2-2	TRBV12-3/TRBV12-4	.	TGTTCAACGCAGGGATCGAACACCGGGGAGCTGTTTTTT	CSTQGSNTGELFF
.	TRBJ2-7	TRBV7-9	TRBD2	TGTGCCAGCAGCCGGAGGACTAGCGGGAGCTCCTACGAGCAGTACTTC	CASSRRTSGSSYEQYF
.	TRBJ2-1	TRBV27	.	TGTGCCAGCAGTTTAGACGGGAGTCCCCACAATGAGCAGTTCTTC	CASSLDGSPHNEQFF
.	TRBJ2-1	TRBV5-5	TRBD2	TGTGCCAGCAGCTTACTAGCGGGACGCTACAATGAGCAGTTCTTC	CASSLLAGRYNEQFF
few	TRBJ2-5	TRBV9	TRBD2	TGTGCCAGCAGCGTAGGGGCTAGCGGGAGGCCCATCCAAGAGACCCAGTACTTC	CASSVGASGRPIQETQYF
.	TRBJ1-5	TRBV27	.	TGTGCCAGCAGATCAGGGGCGGGCAATCAGCCCCAGCATTTT	CASRSGAGNQPQHF
.	TRBJ2-7	TRBV5-1	.	TGCGCCAGCAGCTTGGTACCTGGCCCGGGGGAGCAGTACTTC	CASSLVPGPGEQYF
.	TRBJ2-1	TRBV4-2	.	TGTGCCTCCAAGGGGCCTTACAATGAGCAGTTCTTC	CASKGPYNEQFF